The source of this T cell receptor beta chain is a study of PD-1 blockade in classical Hodgkin lymphoma. All the patients suffered relapse after autologous stem cell transplantation, and brentuximab vedotin exposure differed. In germline, CDR1 is MDHEN, CDR2 SYDVKM. V gave up 8 bases and J gave up 8 bases, with 12 bases separating them. The CDR3 loop spans 12 amino acids. Clones were sequenced by immunoSEQ multiplex PCR, and TCRdb holds only the in-frame ones, with some missing. The data hold around 91,000 clones, with 81% observed a single time. This rearrangement joins TRBV28 to TRBJ1-4; D unclear. This TCR was sampled from a human donor with classical Hodgkin lymphoma. Specimen: peripheral blood mononuclear cells (PBMCs), collected before the second cycle of nivolumab. In DNA, the CDR3 is TGTGCCAGCTACGCCCTGGGAGAAAAACTGTTTTTT. Encoded protein: CASYALGEKLFF.